These 2 T cell receptor beta chains originate from one sample sequenced in a study of ipilimumab plus nivolumab after autologous stem cell transplantation. Sequenced by immunoSEQ multiplex PCR; TCRdb stores in-frame clones only, minus some. The table has about 43,000 clones, roughly 88% seen once. Sequenced material: PBMCs, taken in a trial of ipilimumab plus nivolumab as post-transplant consolidation. These receptors were taken from a male donor with multiple myeloma.

The chain has TRBV4-3 and TRBJ1-5, with D tentatively TRBD1 (6 bases). V shed 1 base and J shed 5 bases, with 6 bases lying between them. The CDR3 spans 13 residues. CDR1 and CDR2 from the germline V gene are LGHNA and YSLEER. The CDR3 loop is CASSQAGDQPQHF. Here the CDR3 DNA reads TGCGCCAGCAGCCAAGCAGGGGATCAGCCCCAGCATTTT.

The V gene is TRBV9, the J gene TRBJ1-3; D might be TRBD1 (5 bases). With 4 bases removed from V and 4 bases from J, the gap between germline ends came to 12 bases. The germline gives CDR1 SGDLS, CDR2 YYNGEE. The CDR3 has 14 residues. The chain's CDR3 is CASSRDFSGNTIYF. DNA of the CDR3: TGTGCCAGCAGCCGGGACTTCAGCGGAAACACCATATATTTT.